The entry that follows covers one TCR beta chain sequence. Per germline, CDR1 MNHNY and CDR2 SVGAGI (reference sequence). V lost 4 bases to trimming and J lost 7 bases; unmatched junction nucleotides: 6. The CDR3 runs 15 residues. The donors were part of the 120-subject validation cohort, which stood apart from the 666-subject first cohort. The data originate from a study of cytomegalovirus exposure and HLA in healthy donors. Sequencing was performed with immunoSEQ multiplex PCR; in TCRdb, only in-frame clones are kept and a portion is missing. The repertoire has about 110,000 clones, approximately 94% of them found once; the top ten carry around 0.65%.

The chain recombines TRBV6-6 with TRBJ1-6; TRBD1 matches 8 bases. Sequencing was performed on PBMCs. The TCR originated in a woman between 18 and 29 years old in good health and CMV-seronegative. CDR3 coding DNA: TGTGCCAGCAGTTCCATGGACAGGGTGAATTCACCCCTCCACTTT. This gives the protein CASSSMDRVNSPLHF.